This TCR beta chain derives from a study of blood T cell repertoires in COVID-19. CDR3 length: 16 residues. Trimming pared 3 bases from V and 4 bases from J, leaving 18 bases between. Per the germline V gene, CDR1 is KGHSH and CDR2 is LQKENI. Only one count was recorded for this clone. Here immunoSEQ multiplex PCR was the method, and the copy in TCRdb shows in-frame clones only, minus some. The data show approximately 250,000 clones, over 75% seen once. The clonotype comes from a woman aged 70-85 years with COVID-19, enrolled during active disease. The sequenced sample consisted of peripheral blood. The genes are TRBV18 and TRBJ1-2; D perhaps matches TRBD1 (6 bases). In DNA form, the CDR3 reads TGTGCCAGCTCACCCGTCGTGGACAGCAAGATCTATGGCTACACCTTC. This encodes CASSPVVDSKIYGYTF.